These 15 T cell receptor beta chains share one sample of origin, sequenced in a study of regulatory T cells in long-lasting Graves disease. Researchers made TCR beta libraries by using iRepertoire HTBI primers and running Arm-PCR on CDR3 regions. TCRdb ran MiXCR on the multiplex PCR reads and lists one entry per CDR3 protein. The sample includes some 330,000 distinct CDR3 sequences, roughly 25% of them seen just once. Stated time point: persistent/refractory GD, antithyroid drugs over 5 years with positive TRAb. From PBMCs, RNA was extracted and then used to make the TCR library. Sequencing was performed on peripheral blood mononuclear cells (PBMCs), taken when the disease was refractory, from a patient treated with antithyroid drugs. All receptors come from a woman in her forties with Graves disease.

This clonotype has a single count. V is TRBV18 and J is TRBJ2-7; 12 bases are a match to TRBD2. Per the germline V gene, CDR1 is KGHSH and CDR2 is LQKENI. J lost 3 bases, V lost 3 bases, and 6 bases had no gene match. The CDR3 contains 16 residues. This CDR3 is CASSPLLTSGSYEQYF. The CDR3 DNA follows: TGTGCCAGCTCACCGCTTTTGACTAGCGGGAGCTACGAGCAGTACTTC.

The rearrangement links TRBV7-8 to TRBJ2-7; the match to TRBD2 covers 15 bases. After removal of 2 bases from V and 2 bases from J, the junction contained 7 bases not matched to a gene. Germline V CDR1 and CDR2: SGHVS, FQNEAQ. The CDR3 sequence is 18 residues long. In DNA form, the CDR3 reads TGTGCCAGCAGCTTACCGGGACTAGCGGGAGGAGTGACCTACGAGCAGTACTTC. Its translation: CASSLPGLAGGVTYEQYF.

The chain carries TRBV28 and TRBJ2-7; unclear D gene. Per germline, CDR1 MDHEN and CDR2 SYDVKM. Deletions cut 6 bases from V and 0 bases from J, with 12 bases between. This CDR3 is built from 14 residues. CDR3 residues: CASSHRGSSYEQYF. The CDR3 bases are TGTGCCAGCAGCCACCGTGGCAGCTCCTACGAGCAGTACTTC.

For this clonotype: A single base separates this from a much larger clone, so it may be a read error. The CDR3 region is CVSSQEKGLAGDTGELFF. Written as DNA, the CDR3 is TGTGTCAGCAGCCAGGAAAAAGGACTAGCGGGTGACACCGGGGAGCTGTTTTTT. The J gene is TRBJ2-2, the V gene TRBV7-9; 11 nucleotides match TRBD2. CDR1 and CDR2 from the germline V gene are SEHNR and FQNEAQ (reference sequence). This CDR3 is 18 amino acids long.

This clonotype has only one observation. The chain couples TRBV18 to TRBJ1-4; D may be TRBD1 (6 bases). V gave up 5 bases and J gave up 5 bases, with 15 bases separating them. Per germline, CDR1 KGHSH and CDR2 LQKENI. The CDR3 length is 15 residues. The CDR3 DNA sequence: TGTGCCAGCTCAGACCAGGACAGCAGAAATGAAAAACTGTTTTTT. It yields the protein CASSDQDSRNEKLFF.

There are a few counts of this clonotype. This sequence joins TRBV20-1 and TRBJ1-1, with a weak D call TRBD1 (6 bases). Germline CDR1 DFQATT, CDR2 SNEGSKA (reference sequence). The CDR3 has 14 amino acids. V was shortened by 0 bases and J by 10 bases, with 18 bases between the two germline ends. The CDR3 region is CSAREGGTGILAFF. The CDR3 DNA follows: TGCAGTGCTAGAGAGGGGGGTACAGGGATTTTAGCTTTCTTT.

V is TRBV11-2 and J is TRBJ2-7, with a weak D call TRBD1 (6 bases). There are 13 residues in the CDR3. V was shortened by 8 bases and J by 2 bases, with 13 bases between the two germline ends. Germline lookup yields CDR1 SGHAT and CDR2 FQNNGV. CDR3 loop: CASRKRGTYEQYF. CDR3 coding DNA: TGTGCCAGCCGGAAGAGGGGGACCTACGAGCAGTACTTC.

There are many counts of this clonotype. The rearrangement links TRBV28 to TRBJ1-1, with D tentatively TRBD1 (6 bases). This CDR3 has 14 residues. Trimming left V 3 bases short and J 1 base short, with 9 bases between. Germline CDR1 is MDHEN and CDR2 is SYDVKM. Here the CDR3 reads CASSFVGANTEAFF. Written as DNA, the CDR3 is TGTGCCAGCAGTTTTGTGGGGGCGAACACTGAAGCTTTCTTT.

This clonotype has at least ten counts. The chain employs TRBV7-8 and TRBJ1-1; D is ambiguous. Trimming shortened V by 0 bases and J by 1 base, and 6 bases separated the two germline ends. CDR1 SGHVS and CDR2 FQNEAQ come from the germline V gene. This CDR3 spans 14 amino acids. The CDR3 reads CASSLALGNTEAFF. The CDR3, as DNA: TGTGCCAGCAGCTTAGCTCTTGGGAACACTGAAGCTTTCTTT.

Ten or more counts support this clonotype. The J gene is TRBJ1-5, the V gene TRBV20-1, with a tentative D call TRBD1 (6 bases). Trimming cost V 6 bases and J 0 bases, with 6 bases left between them. The CDR3 spans 12 residues. Germline CDR1 is DFQATT and CDR2 is SNEGSKA (reference sequence). CDR3 loop: CSAQGSNQPQHF. In nucleotides, the CDR3 is TGCAGTGCACAGGGTAGCAATCAGCCCCAGCATTTT.

In this sample, this clonotype turned up a few times. A junction boundary mismatches the germline segment, possibly from a read error. V and J are TRBV6-6 and TRBJ2-6; D might be TRBD1 (6 bases). Germline CDR1 and CDR2: MNHNY and SVGAGI (reference sequence). The CDR3 sequence is 21 residues long. The CDR3 sequence is CASNYSMQGLNDFSGANVLTF. CDR3 sequence (DNA): TGTGCCAGCAATTACTCGATGCAGGGGCTAAATGATTTCTCTGGGGCCAACGTCCTGACTTTC.

This clonotype was detected many times. The J gene is TRBJ1-2, the V gene TRBV6-1; maybe TRBD1 (5 bases). Per germline, CDR1 MNHNS and CDR2 SASEGT. The CDR3 runs to 17 residues. The V end was cut by 8 bases, the J end by 3 bases, with 25 bases between. CDR3 bases: TGTGCCAGCGTGATTAGGACGCCGACCTCGGGGGACTATGGCTACACCTTC. Residues: CASVIRTPTSGDYGYTF.

With respect to this clonotype: A read error is possible here, since a much larger clone lies one base away. This chain connects TRBV7-3 to TRBJ1-2; D is perhaps TRBD1 (5 bases). Per the germline V gene, CDR1 is SGHTA and CDR2 is FQGTGA. V was trimmed by 8 bases and J by 5 bases, leaving 15 bases between them. This CDR3 contains 13 residues. CDR3 nucleotides: TGTGCCAGCGGCTCGGGACCGCAATATGGCTACACCTTC. This translates into CASGSGPQYGYTF.

V usage is TRBV6-1 and J usage is TRBJ2-7; 7 bases align to TRBD2. Germline assignment: CDR1 MNHNS and CDR2 SASEGT. The CDR3 consists of 16 residues. The trim removed 6 bases at V and 6 bases at J, leaving 17 bases unmatched. In DNA form, the CDR3 reads TGTGCCAGCAGCTACGTGGGGAGGGCCGGGACGGGCGAGCAGTACTTC. This translates into CASSYVGRAGTGEQYF.

This clonotype was counted ten times or more. The chain joins TRBV28 to TRBJ1-5, with D possibly being TRBD1 (5 bases). V lost 2 bases and J 3 bases, leaving 11 bases between the germline ends. The CDR3 is 15 amino acids. CDR1 is MDHEN, CDR2 SYDVKM, per germline. The CDR3 DNA reads TGTGCCAGCAGTTTAATGGACATCTACAATCAGCCCCAGCATTTT. Protein product: CASSLMDIYNQPQHF.